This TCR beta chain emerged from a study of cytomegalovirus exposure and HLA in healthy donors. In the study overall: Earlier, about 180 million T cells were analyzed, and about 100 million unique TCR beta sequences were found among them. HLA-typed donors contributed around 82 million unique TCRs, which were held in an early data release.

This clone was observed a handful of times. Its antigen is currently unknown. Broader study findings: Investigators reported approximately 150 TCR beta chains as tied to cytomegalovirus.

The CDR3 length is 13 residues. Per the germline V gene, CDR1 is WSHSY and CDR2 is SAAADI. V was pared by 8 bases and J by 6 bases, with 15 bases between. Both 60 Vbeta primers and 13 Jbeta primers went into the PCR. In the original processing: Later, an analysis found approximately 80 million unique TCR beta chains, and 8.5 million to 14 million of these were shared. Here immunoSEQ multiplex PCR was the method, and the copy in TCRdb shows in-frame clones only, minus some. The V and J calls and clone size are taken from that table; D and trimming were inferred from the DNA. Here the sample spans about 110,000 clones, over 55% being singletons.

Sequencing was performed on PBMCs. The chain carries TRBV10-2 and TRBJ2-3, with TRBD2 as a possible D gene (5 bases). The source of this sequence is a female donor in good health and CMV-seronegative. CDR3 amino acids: CASGQTVADTQYF. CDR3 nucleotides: TGCGCCAGCGGCCAGACGGTAGCGGATACGCAGTATTTT.